The text below deals with one TCR beta chain. What it recognizes is unknown. TCRdb reanalysed the 5' RACE reads using MiXCR and keeps one entry per CDR3 protein. The sample has roughly 290,000 distinct CDR3 sequences, approximately 8.5% seen once. The sample belongs to a study of identical twins. General observations from the study: Not following the same donors, the study drew its conclusions from cross-sectional statistical analysis. Invariant populations such as MAIT and iNKT cells could partly muddle zero-insertion analyses. Compared with unrelated sharing, twin-shared out-of-frame alpha sequences had more low-probability sequences.

This CDR3 is built from 13 residues. With 5 bases removed from V and 7 bases from J, the gap between germline ends came to 11 bases. Looked up from germline, CDR1 is SGHAT and CDR2 is FQNNGV. In addition, the sample was reused for a study of yellow fever vaccine responses in identical twins.

The origin of this receptor is a woman in her late teens or twenties in good health. The sample consisted of memory (CD45RO+) T cells sorted from blood. V usage is TRBV11-2 and J usage is TRBJ2-2; no reliable D call. Written as DNA, the CDR3 is TGTGCCAGCAGCCTCCAGGTGGTCGGGGAGCTGTTTTTT. This sequence encodes CASSLQVVGELFF.